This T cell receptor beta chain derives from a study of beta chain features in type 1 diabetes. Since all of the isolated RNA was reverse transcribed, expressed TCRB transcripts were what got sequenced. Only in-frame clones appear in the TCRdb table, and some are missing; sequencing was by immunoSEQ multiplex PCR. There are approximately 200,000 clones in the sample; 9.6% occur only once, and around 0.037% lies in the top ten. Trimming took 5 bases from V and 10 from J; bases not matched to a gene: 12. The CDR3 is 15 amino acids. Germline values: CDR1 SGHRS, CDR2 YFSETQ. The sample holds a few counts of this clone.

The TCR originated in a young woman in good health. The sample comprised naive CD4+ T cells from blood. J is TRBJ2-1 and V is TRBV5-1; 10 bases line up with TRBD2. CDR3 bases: TGCGCCAGCAGAGAATCAGCGGGAGGGCCAAGCGAGCAGTTCTTC. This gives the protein CASRESAGGPSEQFF.